This entry lists 12 T cell receptor beta chains sequenced from one sample in a study of OX40 agonist ivuxolimab in advanced cancers. Measured with immunoSEQ multiplex PCR; TCRdb has only the in-frame clones, and not every one. The data show about 120,000 clones, around 95% seen once. The sample in question was CD4+ or CD8+ T cells sorted from blood, obtained in a trial of the OX40 agonist ivuxolimab. The origin of the receptors is an adult with an advanced solid tumor such as melanoma, head and neck, liver or kidney cancer.

The sample holds a few counts of this clone. The chain employs TRBV30 and TRBJ1-2; D is perhaps TRBD1 (5 bases). Between the trimmed V and J ends, which lost 3 bases and 2 bases, there was a span of 10 bases. Germline V gene sequence: CDR1 GTSNPN, CDR2 SVGIG (reference sequence). The CDR3 totals 13 residues. For the CDR3, the DNA is TGTGCCTGGAGGGGGACCATCAACTATGGCTACACCTTC. It is translated as CAWRGTINYGYTF.

The table lists this clone with a count of one. The rearrangement joins TRBV5-6 to TRBJ2-1, with TRBD1 matching over 9 bases. The germline CDR1 and CDR2 sequences are SGHDT and YYEEEE. This CDR3 spans 16 amino acids. Unmatched junction bases numbered 8, after V lost 3 bases and J lost 4 bases. CDR3 sequence reads: CASSSPGTGRYNEQFF. For the CDR3, the DNA is TGTGCCAGCAGCTCTCCGGGGACAGGGAGGTACAATGAGCAGTTCTTC.

The chain is built from TRBV7-9 and TRBJ1-5; perhaps TRBD1 as D (6 bases). Germline lookup yields CDR1 SEHNR and CDR2 FQNEAQ (reference sequence). The CDR3 covers 14 residues. With 4 bases removed from V and 4 bases from J, the gap between germline ends came to 11 bases. The CDR3 sequence: CASSSDRYNQPQHF. The CDR3 coding sequence is TGTGCCAGCAGCTCTGACAGGTATAATCAGCCCCAGCATTTT.

V is TRBV7-2 and J is TRBJ1-2; D call uncertain. The CDR3 spans 15 residues. CDR1 is SGHTA and CDR2 is FQGNSA in the germline V gene. With 4 bases removed from V and 2 bases from J, the gap between germline ends came to 14 bases. CDR3 residues: CASSSSFTSNYGYTF. CDR3 DNA: TGTGCCAGCAGCTCCTCCTTCACTTCAAACTATGGCTACACCTTC.

This sequence joins TRBV29-1 and TRBJ1-2; D might be TRBD1 (6 bases). The CDR3 covers 13 residues. Per the germline V gene, CDR1 is SQVTM and CDR2 is ANQGSEA. The V gene lost 3 bases and the J gene lost 8 bases, with 16 bases spanning the gap. The DNA of the CDR3 is TGCAGCGTTGATAGGGGGGAATTACGAGGCTACACCTTC. Its translation: CSVDRGELRGYTF.

The J gene is TRBJ2-3, the V gene TRBV6-6; perhaps D is TRBD1 or TRBD2 (5 bases each). Germline CDR1 is MNHNY and CDR2 is SVGAGI (reference sequence). Trimming took off 5 bases at V and 6 bases at J, with 15 bases between the two ends. This CDR3 has 14 amino acids. The CDR3 protein is CASSKGTVVDTQYF. In DNA, the CDR3 is TGTGCCAGCAGTAAAGGGACGGTCGTCGATACGCAGTATTTT.

The rearrangement uses TRBV5-1 and TRBJ1-5; D is ambiguous. The CDR3 extends over 13 amino acids. V was trimmed by 0 bases and J by 6 bases, leaving 7 bases between them. The germline CDR1 and CDR2 sequences are SGHRS and YFSETQ. The CDR3 DNA reads as TGCGCCAGCAGCTTGGATGGGTTTCAGCCCCAGCATTTT. It yields the protein CASSLDGFQPQHF.

This clone was detected once. This sequence joins TRBV10-1 and TRBJ2-1, with D perhaps TRBD2 (5 bases). V was trimmed by 2 bases and J by 8 bases, leaving 16 bases between them. The length of the CDR3 is 15 residues. CDR1 and CDR2 from the germline V gene are WNHNN and SYGVQD (reference sequence). CDR3 region: CASSETGSNADEQFF. DNA for the CDR3: TGCGCCAGCAGTGAGACGGGGAGCAACGCGGATGAGCAGTTCTTC.

This clone was seen a single time. The J gene is TRBJ2-4, the V gene TRBV5-1; D is unclear. CDR3 length: 12 amino acids. V shed 0 bases and J shed 8 bases, with 6 bases lying between them. Germline assignment: CDR1 SGHRS and CDR2 YFSETQ. The CDR3 here is CASSLEEDIQYF. The CDR3, as DNA: TGCGCCAGCAGCTTGGAAGAGGACATTCAGTACTTC.

This clone showed up just a few times. The genes are TRBV11-3 and TRBJ1-1, with TRBD1 identical over 7 bases. The CDR3 consists of 13 residues. Unmatched junction bases numbered 8, after V lost 4 bases and J lost 9 bases. Germline CDR1 SGHNT, CDR2 YENEEA. CDR3: CASSSPRDRKAFF. The CDR3 DNA reads as TGTGCCAGCAGCTCCCCCCGGGACAGAAAAGCTTTCTTT.

This rearrangement joins TRBV9 to TRBJ1-2; 8 nucleotides match TRBD1. Germline trimming cut 0 bases from V and 4 bases from J; bases unmatched to any gene: 2. The CDR3 contains 14 residues. Germline CDR1 is SGDLS and CDR2 is YYNGEE. The CDR3 protein is CASSVDRGGYGYTF. In DNA form, the CDR3 reads TGTGCCAGCAGCGTAGACAGGGGGGGCTATGGCTACACCTTC.

V is TRBV6-5 and J is TRBJ1-1, with a tentative D call TRBD1 (5 bases). V lost 3 bases, J lost 3 bases, and 8 bases lay in between. The CDR3 length is 13 residues. Germline assignment: CDR1 MNHEY and CDR2 SVGAGI. CDR3 amino acids: CASSYIRDTEAFF. The CDR3 coding sequence is TGTGCCAGCAGTTATATCAGGGACACTGAAGCTTTCTTT.